Shown below are 19 T cell receptor beta chains from a single sample sequenced in a study of blood T cell repertoires in COVID-19. Sequencing was performed with immunoSEQ multiplex PCR; in TCRdb, only in-frame clones are kept and a portion is missing. The table lists roughly 120,000 clones, 70% to 90% of them singletons. The source material was peripheral blood. The receptors derive from a man in his forties with acute or convalescent COVID-19.

This clone has a handful of counts. The rearrangement uses TRBV5-1 and TRBJ2-3; TRBD1 agrees at 7 bases. The CDR3 contains 16 residues. J lost 0 bases, V lost 4 bases, and 8 bases had no gene match. The germline V gene has CDR1 SGHRS and CDR2 YFSETQ. This chain's CDR3 is CASSPGTDTSTDTQYF. As DNA, the CDR3 is TGCGCCAGCAGCCCCGGGACAGACACTAGCACAGATACGCAGTATTTT. Supplemented by reference TRBV5-1 and TRBJ2-3, the full variable domain reads KAGVTQTPRYLIKTRGQQVTLSCSPISGHRSVSWYQQTPGQGLQFLFEYFSETQRNKGNFPGRFSGRQFSNSRSEMNVSTLELGDSALYLCASSPGTDTSTDTQYFGPGTRLTVL.

This clone was observed once. The chain recombines TRBV24-1 with TRBJ2-2; tentative D call: TRBD2 (6 bases). Germline CDR1 and CDR2: KGHDR and SFDVKD. The CDR3 has 14 residues. Trimming removed 4 bases from V and 3 bases from J, with 8 bases in between. CDR3 bases: TGTGCCACCAGTGACCGCGGGGACACCGGGGAGCTGTTTTTT. Encoded protein: CATSDRGDTGELFF.

This chain uses TRBV20-1 with TRBJ2-3; 13 positions match TRBD2. Germline V CDR1 and CDR2: DFQATT, SNEGSKA (reference sequence). The CDR3 extends over 16 amino acids. The ends lost 3 bases at V and 2 bases at J; junction bases unmatched: 5. The CDR3 reads CSASGLAGEHTDTQYF. Here the CDR3 DNA reads TGCAGTGCTAGTGGACTAGCGGGGGAACACACAGATACGCAGTATTTT.

The chain links TRBV7-8 to TRBJ2-3, with D perhaps TRBD1 (6 bases). The length of the CDR3 is 18 residues. Trimming removed 2 bases at V and 0 bases at J, with 18 bases between. Germline V gives CDR1 SGHVS, CDR2 FQNEAQ. CDR3 sequence reads: CASSLLPGAATSTDTQYF. CDR3 in DNA: TGTGCCAGCAGCTTACTGCCAGGGGCGGCAACTAGCACAGATACGCAGTATTTT. The full variable domain, its missing parts supplied by reference TRBV7-8 and TRBJ2-3, is GAGVSQSPRYKVAKRGQDVALRCDPISGHVSLFWYQQALGQGPEFLTYFQNEAQLDKSGLPSDRFFAERPEGSVSTLKIQRTQQEDSAVYLCASSLLPGAATSTDTQYFGPGTRLTVL.

The chain couples TRBV5-1 to TRBJ2-1; 7 bases are a match to TRBD1. Germline assignment: CDR1 SGHRS and CDR2 YFSETQ. This CDR3 has 17 residues. The junction had 13 bases not matched to a gene; V was cut back by 3 bases and J by 4 bases. The CDR3 spells CASSSSPDRVSYNEQFF. DNA of the CDR3: TGCGCCAGCAGCTCCTCCCCCGACAGGGTCTCGTACAATGAGCAGTTCTTC.

V usage is TRBV27 and J usage is TRBJ1-2; D unclear. The CDR3 loop spans 13 amino acids. CDR1 is MNHEY and CDR2 is SMNVEV in the germline V gene (reference sequence). The V gene lost 3 bases and the J gene lost 2 bases, with 7 bases spanning the gap. The CDR3 nucleotides read TGTGCCAGCAGTTTCGCCAGGAACTATGGCTACACCTTC. The encoded protein is CASSFARNYGYTF.

This clone appeared once. The chain couples TRBV19 to TRBJ2-1, with 10 bases fitting TRBD1. With V trimmed by 1 base and J by 8 bases, 20 bases remained unmatched. The length of the CDR3 is 20 residues. CDR1 is LNHDA, CDR2 SQIVND, per germline (reference sequence). CDR3 amino acids: CASSIARRQGATTTTHEQFF. The CDR3 coding sequence is TGTGCCAGTAGTATAGCACGGAGACAGGGGGCTACGACCACCACCCATGAGCAGTTCTTC.

This rearrangement joins TRBV24-1 to TRBJ2-3, with D unclear. Trimming took 2 bases from V and 6 from J, leaving 11 bases between them. Germline CDR1 reads KGHDR; CDR2 reads SFDVKD. CDR3 length: 14 amino acids. The DNA of the CDR3 is TGTGCCACCAGTGATTCGGTTCAGGCGGATACGCAGTATTTT. Protein: CATSDSVQADTQYF.

The rearrangement uses TRBV7-7 and TRBJ2-5, with D hard to call. Germline CDR1 reads SSHAT; CDR2 reads FNYEAQ (reference sequence). The V end was cut by 2 bases, the J end by 1 base, with 5 bases between. The CDR3 is 13 residues long. CDR3: CASSLLAQETQYF. CDR3 bases: TGTGCCAGCAGCTTACTGGCCCAAGAGACCCAGTACTTC.

This clone was seen once. The chain employs TRBV24-1 and TRBJ2-4; 11 positions agree with TRBD2. CDR3 size: 17 residues. Germline CDR1 KGHDR, CDR2 SFDVKD. Losses at the gene ends were 5 bases for V and 5 bases for J; bases not matched to a gene: 10. The CDR3 DNA reads TGTGCCACCAGTGCGGGACCGGGACTAGCGGAAGAAAACATTCAGTACTTC. Translating gives CATSAGPGLAEENIQYF.

V gene TRBV6-5 combines with J gene TRBJ2-7; TRBD1 matches at 8 bases. The ends lost 7 bases at V and 4 bases at J; junction bases unmatched: 9. Germline CDR1 and CDR2: MNHEY and SVGAGI. The CDR3 consists of 14 residues. The CDR3 loop is CASTLGQGAYEQYF. The CDR3 bases are TGTGCCAGCACCCTGGGCCAGGGGGCTTACGAGCAGTACTTC.

The chain links TRBV4-3 to TRBJ1-1, with 10 bases aligning to TRBD1. Germline CDR1 and CDR2: LGHNA and YSLEER. The trim removed 2 bases at V and 4 bases at J, leaving 4 bases unmatched. The CDR3 has 15 amino acids. CDR3 protein: CASSQTGTGATEAFF. In DNA form, the CDR3 reads TGCGCCAGCAGCCAAACCGGGACAGGGGCCACTGAAGCTTTCTTT.

The gene calls are TRBV13 and TRBJ2-7, with 9 positions matching TRBD1. The germline CDR1 and CDR2 sequences are PRHDT and FYEKMQ (reference sequence). This CDR3 region has 16 residues. Trimming at V came to 4 bases and at J to 2 bases, leaving 9 bases not matched to a gene. In nucleotides, the CDR3 is TGTGCCAGCAGCTCTAAGGACCGGGACAGGGCCTACGAGCAGTACTTC. Translating it yields CASSSKDRDRAYEQYF. Full variable domain (rest looked up from reference TRBV13 and TRBJ2-7): AAGVIQSPRHLIKEKRETATLKCYPIPRHDTVYWYQQGPGQDPQFLISFYEKMQSDKGSIPDRFSAQQFSDYHSELNMSSLELGDSALYFCASSSKDRDRAYEQYFGPGTRLTVT.

This chain connects TRBV2 to TRBJ2-5; TRBD2 matches at 9 bases. Losses at the gene ends were 5 bases for V and 5 bases for J; bases not matched to a gene: 6. The CDR3 extends over 14 amino acids. From germline, CDR1 is SNHLY and CDR2 FYNNEI. The CDR3 nucleotides are TGTGCCAGCAGTCGCGGGGGGGCCGCGGAGACCCAGTACTTC. Protein sequence: CASSRGGAAETQYF.

This clone has a handful of counts. This chain connects TRBV2 to TRBJ1-4; possible D gene TRBD1, 5 bases. The germline V gene has CDR1 SNHLY and CDR2 FYNNEI. V was cut by 5 bases and J by 15 bases, with 13 bases left in between. This CDR3 has 11 residues. The CDR3 protein is CASSPRELVFF. As DNA, the CDR3 is TGTGCCAGCAGTCCCAGGGAATTGGTGTTTTTT.

The chain is built from TRBV7-2 and TRBJ2-5; 7 nucleotides align to TRBD1. CDR3 length: 13 amino acids. Losses at the gene ends were 7 bases for V and 5 bases for J; bases not matched to a gene: 7. The germline V gene has CDR1 SGHTA and CDR2 FQGNSA. CDR3 DNA sequence: TGTGCCAGCACCGACAGGGACGGGGAGACCCAGTACTTC. This sequence encodes CASTDRDGETQYF. Based on the CDR3 plus reference TRBV7-2 and TRBJ2-5, the full variable domain is GAGVSQSPSNKVTEKGKDVELRCDPISGHTALYWYRQSLGQGLEFLIYFQGNSAPDKSGLPSDRFSAERTGGSVSTLTIQRTQQEDSAVYLCASTDRDGETQYFGPGTRLLVL.

The chain is built from TRBV4-3 and TRBJ2-7, with 8 bases aligning to TRBD1. V dropped 3 bases and J dropped 4; count of bases not matched to a gene: 8. Germline assignment: CDR1 LGHNA and CDR2 YSLEER. This CDR3 contains 15 residues. The CDR3 reads CASSQGQAFAYEQYF. The CDR3 DNA reads TGCGCCAGCAGCCAGGGACAGGCTTTTGCTTACGAGCAGTACTTC.

This chain joins TRBV10-3 and TRBJ2-3, with TRBD2 matching over 12 bases. V lost 6 bases to trimming and J lost 4 bases; unmatched junction nucleotides: 8. The CDR3 spans 16 residues. Germline CDR1 reads ENHRY; CDR2 reads SYGVKD. The DNA for the CDR3 is TGTGCCATCAGCGATACCGGGACTAGCGGGCCAGATACGCAGTATTTT. It specifies CAISDTGTSGPDTQYF.

The chain links TRBV6-5 to TRBJ2-2; D ambiguous. Trimming pared 5 bases from V and 5 bases from J, leaving 12 bases between. CDR1 and CDR2 from the germline V gene are MNHEY and SVGAGI. This CDR3 spans 14 amino acids. The CDR3 here is CASSKKASTGELFF. The CDR3 region has the DNA TGTGCCAGCAGTAAAAAAGCATCGACCGGGGAGCTGTTTTTT.